Below are 17 T cell receptor beta chains sequenced from a single sample in a study of blood T cell repertoires in COVID-19. Sequencing used immunoSEQ multiplex PCR; TCRdb keeps in-frame clones, though not all of them. The sample contains about 200,000 clones, approximately 90% of which appear only once. Sequences were obtained from peripheral blood. These TCRs come from a man younger than 40 who had recovered from COVID-19.

The chain uses TRBV12-3 or TRBV12-4 and TRBJ2-2; D gene unclear. Trimming took 7 bases from V and 1 from J, leaving 7 bases between them. The CDR3 is made up of 13 amino acids. CDR3 sequence (DNA): TGTGCCAGCATTCCACAGAACACCGGGGAGCTGTTTTTT. Its translation: CASIPQNTGELFF.

The chain is built from TRBV7-8 and TRBJ2-1; D is uncertain. The CDR3 contains 13 residues. V lost 3 bases and J 4 bases, leaving 7 bases between the germline ends. Per germline, CDR1 SGHVS and CDR2 FQNEAQ. In nucleotides, the CDR3 is TGTGCCAGCAGCTTGTTCCGGTACAATGAGCAGTTCTTC. Translating it yields CASSLFRYNEQFF. Supplemented by reference TRBV7-8 and TRBJ2-1, the full variable domain reads GAGVSQSPRYKVAKRGQDVALRCDPISGHVSLFWYQQALGQGPEFLTYFQNEAQLDKSGLPSDRFFAERPEGSVSTLKIQRTQQEDSAVYLCASSLFRYNEQFFGPGTRLTVL.

This clone was counted between two and nine times. The chain is built from TRBV4-2 and TRBJ2-1, with 13 bases lining up with TRBD2. This CDR3 has 16 residues. Unmatched junction bases numbered 4, after V lost 1 base and J lost 7 bases. Per the germline V gene, CDR1 is LGHNA and CDR2 is YNFKEQ. The CDR3: CASSQATSGGRNEQFF. As DNA, the CDR3 is TGTGCCAGCAGCCAAGCGACTAGCGGGGGGCGGAATGAGCAGTTCTTC.

V is TRBV4-1 and J is TRBJ1-4, with a weak D call TRBD1 (6 bases). The germline V gene encodes CDR1 MGHRA and CDR2 YSYEKL. CDR3 length: 16 residues. The V gene lost 3 bases and the J gene lost 4 bases, with 15 bases spanning the gap. The CDR3 region is CASSQGSGHINEKLFF. The CDR3 DNA reads as TGCGCCAGCAGCCAGGGGTCGGGACACATTAATGAAAAACTGTTTTTT.

The chain carries TRBV7-8 and TRBJ1-5; 8 nucleotides agree with TRBD1. With V trimmed by 1 base and J by 3 bases, 11 bases remained unmatched. CDR1 and CDR2 from the germline V gene are SGHVS and FQNEAQ. The length of the CDR3 is 18 residues. The CDR3 coding sequence is TGTGCCAGCAGCTTAGGGACAGGGATTCGGGGTAACAATCAGCCCCAGCATTTT. It specifies CASSLGTGIRGNNQPQHF.

The chain couples TRBV3-1 (or the pseudogene TRBV3-2) to TRBJ1-1, with 12 bases matching TRBD1. Germline V CDR1 and CDR2: LGHDT, YNNKEL (reference sequence). With 1 base clipped from V and 2 bases from J, the junction kept 8 bases outside the gene matches. The CDR3 sequence is 18 residues long. The CDR3: CASSQAGTGGLLNTEAFF. DNA of the CDR3: TGTGCCAGCAGCCAAGCTGGGACAGGGGGCCTCCTCAACACTGAAGCTTTCTTT.

The chain employs TRBV29-1 and TRBJ2-7; D possibly corresponds to TRBD1 (6 bases). CDR3 length: 15 amino acids. The germline V gene encodes CDR1 SQVTM and CDR2 ANQGSEA. Trimming stripped 4 bases from V and 3 bases from J, with 19 bases between. The DNA for the CDR3 is TGCAGCGTTGCCTCGAGGCAGGGGACCCTCTACGAGCAGTACTTC. The encoded protein is CSVASRQGTLYEQYF.

This clone appeared once. The V and J genes are TRBV9 and TRBJ2-5, with D perhaps TRBD2 (5 bases). Per germline, CDR1 SGDLS and CDR2 YYNGEE. CDR3 length: 14 residues. The germline V and J ends were trimmed by 4 bases and 5 bases, with 15 bases remaining between them. The CDR3 is CASSLSPRGETQYF. CDR3 coding DNA: TGTGCCAGCAGCCTCTCCCCCCGAGGGGAGACCCAGTACTTC.

The V gene is TRBV19, the J gene TRBJ1-5; D is uncertain. Germline V gene data show CDR1 as LNHDA and CDR2 as SQIVND (reference sequence). The V gene lost 5 bases and the J gene lost 0 bases, with 8 bases spanning the gap. The CDR3 length is 14 residues. The CDR3 coding sequence is TGTGCCAGTAGTTTCCCGTCTAGCAATCAGCCCCAGCATTTT. Translated, it gives CASSFPSSNQPQHF.

V is TRBV28 and J is TRBJ1-2; 8 nucleotides line up with TRBD1. This CDR3 spans 13 amino acids. The germline CDR1 and CDR2 sequences are MDHEN and SYDVKM. J lost 6 bases, V lost 7 bases, and 7 bases had no gene match. The CDR3 sequence: CASNPGGWDGYTF. The DNA of the CDR3 is TGTGCCAGCAACCCAGGGGGCTGGGATGGCTACACCTTC.

The V and J genes are TRBV19 and TRBJ1-5, with TRBD1 matching over 9 bases. Germline loops: CDR1 LNHDA, CDR2 SQIVND (reference sequence). This CDR3 contains 14 residues. The trim removed 7 bases at V and 4 bases at J, leaving 5 bases unmatched. In DNA, the CDR3 is TGTGCCAGTAACGCCGGGACAGGGAATCAGCCCCAGCATTTT. This codes for CASNAGTGNQPQHF.

In this sample, this clone turned up once. The V call is TRBV2, the J call TRBJ2-6, with D perhaps matching TRBD2 (6 bases). V was pared by 4 bases and J by 0 bases, with 10 bases between. Germline V gene sequence: CDR1 SNHLY, CDR2 FYNNEI. The CDR3 has 16 residues. This CDR3 is CASSGGTRSGANVLTF. The CDR3 bases are TGTGCCAGCAGTGGGGGGACTCGCTCTGGGGCCAACGTCCTGACTTTC.

As for this clone: This specimen includes other DNA sequences encoding the same CDR3. The chain carries TRBV19 and TRBJ1-4, with no clear D. The CDR3 is 11 residues long. CDR1 LNHDA and CDR2 SQIVND come from the germline V gene (reference sequence). V dropped 3 bases and J dropped 8 bases, with 4 bases sitting between them. CDR3 amino acids: CASSIYEKLFF. CDR3 DNA sequence: TGTGCCAGTAGTATCTACGAAAAACTGTTTTTT.

The chain has TRBV13 and TRBJ2-7; 7 nucleotides match TRBD1. Germline V CDR1 and CDR2: PRHDT, FYEKMQ (reference sequence). The CDR3 covers 14 residues. Losses at the gene ends were 4 bases for V and 6 bases for J; bases not matched to a gene: 9. The CDR3 bases are TGTGCCAGCAGCTCCACAGGGGAAAGGGGCGAGCAGTACTTC. Translated, it gives CASSSTGERGEQYF.

This clone was observed a few times. The rearrangement joins TRBV7-2 to TRBJ1-2; D unresolved. Trimming stripped 5 bases from V and 6 bases from J, with 13 bases between. Germline V gene lookup returns CDR1 SGHTA and CDR2 FQGNSA. The CDR3 is 13 residues long. The CDR3 DNA follows: TGTGCCAGCAGCGTCGACCGGGGAGATGGCTACACCTTC. It encodes CASSVDRGDGYTF.

This chain links TRBV5-1 with TRBJ2-5; 13 nucleotides line up with TRBD2. Trimming took 4 bases from V and 4 from J; bases not matched to a gene: 1. The CDR3 sequence is 14 residues long. Germline CDR1 SGHRS, CDR2 YFSETQ. The CDR3 protein is CASSTSGGAETQYF. The CDR3 DNA sequence: TGCGCCAGCAGCACTAGCGGGGGGGCAGAGACCCAGTACTTC.

The chain recombines TRBV4-1 with TRBJ2-7; 9 positions match TRBD1. The V gene end was trimmed by 8 bases and the J gene end by 4 bases; junction bases not matched to a gene: 9. The CDR3 is made up of 14 amino acids. Germline-derived CDR1 and CDR2 are MGHRA and YSYEKL. CDR3 DNA sequence: TGCGCCAGCCGACCATCGACAGGGGGTTACGAGCAGTACTTC. This sequence encodes CASRPSTGGYEQYF.